This T cell receptor beta chain appears in the sequencing data of a study of cytomegalovirus exposure and HLA in healthy donors. The PCR ran on 60 Vbeta and 13 Jbeta primers. Libraries were prepared by immunoSEQ multiplex PCR; TCRdb keeps only in-frame clonotypes and omits some of them. The sample shows about 160,000 clones, around four fifths of them seen only once. CDR1 SGHRS and CDR2 YFSETQ come from the germline V gene. The CDR3 loop spans 13 amino acids. V lost 6 bases and J lost 6, with 15 bases in between. Details on this clone: Its target is not known.

General observations from the study: TCR beta V- and J-gene trimming, according to a later analysis, was linked to a missense DCLRE1C variant.

The clonotype was recovered from a girl aged 2 to 10 in good health and CMV-seropositive. The V gene is TRBV5-1, the J gene TRBJ1-2; D may be TRBD1 (6 bases). Sequencing input: PBMCs. The CDR3 spells CASTLNRDHGYTF. Here the CDR3 DNA reads TGCGCCAGCACCCTGAACAGGGATCATGGCTACACCTTC.